The sequence of this T cell receptor beta chain was determined in a study of blood T cell repertoires in COVID-19. In the original processing: Reference gene primers were amplified, and this amplification served to estimate nucleated cell counts. The protocol was immunoSEQ multiplex PCR, while the TCRdb copy is restricted to in-frame clones and leaves out a portion. V and J calls and clone size are copied from that table; D and trimming were computed from the DNA. The repertoire includes roughly 49,000 clones, over 70% of them detected once, and 5.5% to 7.5% sits in the top ten. The sequenced sample consisted of peripheral blood. This sequence was found in a woman over 75 with acute or convalescent COVID-19.

The CDR3 DNA follows: TGTGCCAGCAGTGATAGGGGACAGGGTCGAACTGAAGCTTTCTTT. It translates to CASSDRGQGRTEAFF. The V and J genes are TRBV6-1 and TRBJ1-1, with 9 bases matching TRBD1. CDR1 and CDR2 from the germline V gene are MNHNS and SASEGT. J gave up 5 bases and V 3 bases, and 7 bases lay outside the gene matches. The CDR3 contains 15 residues.